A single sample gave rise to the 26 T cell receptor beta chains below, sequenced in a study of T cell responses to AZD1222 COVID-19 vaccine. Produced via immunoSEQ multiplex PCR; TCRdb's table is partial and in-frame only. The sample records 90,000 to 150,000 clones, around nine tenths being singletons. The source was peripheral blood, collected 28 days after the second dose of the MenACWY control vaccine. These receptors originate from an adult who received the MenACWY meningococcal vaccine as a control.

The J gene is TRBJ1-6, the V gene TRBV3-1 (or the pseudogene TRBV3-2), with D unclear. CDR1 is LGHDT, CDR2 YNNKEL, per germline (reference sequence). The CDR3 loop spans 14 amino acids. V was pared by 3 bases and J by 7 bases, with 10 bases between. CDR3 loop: CASSQPGPNSPLHF. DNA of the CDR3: TGTGCCAGCAGCCAGCCTGGCCCGAATTCACCCCTCCACTTT.

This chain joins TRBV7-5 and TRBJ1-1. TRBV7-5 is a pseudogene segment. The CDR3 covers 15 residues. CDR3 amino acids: CVRSLHGWMNTEAFF. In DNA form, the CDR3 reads TGTGTCAGAAGCTTACATGGCTGGATGAACACTGAAGCTTTCTTT.

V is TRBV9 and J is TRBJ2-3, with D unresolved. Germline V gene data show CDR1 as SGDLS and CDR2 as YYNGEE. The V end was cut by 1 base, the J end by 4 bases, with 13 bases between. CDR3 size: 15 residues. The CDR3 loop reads CASSVLGIGADTQYF. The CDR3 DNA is TGTGCCAGCAGCGTACTCGGAATTGGGGCAGATACGCAGTATTTT.

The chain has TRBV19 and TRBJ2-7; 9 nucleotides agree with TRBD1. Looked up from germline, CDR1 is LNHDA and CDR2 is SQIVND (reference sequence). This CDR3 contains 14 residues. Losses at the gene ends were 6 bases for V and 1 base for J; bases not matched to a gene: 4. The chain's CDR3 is CASSATGGSYEQYF. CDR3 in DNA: TGTGCCAGTAGCGCGACAGGGGGATCCTACGAGCAGTACTTC.

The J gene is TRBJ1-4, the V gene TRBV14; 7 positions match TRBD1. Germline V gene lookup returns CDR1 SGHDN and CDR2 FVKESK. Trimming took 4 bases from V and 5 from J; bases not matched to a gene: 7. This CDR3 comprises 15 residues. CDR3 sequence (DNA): TGTGCCAGCAGCCTGGGGAGAGGGGGCAATGAAAAACTGTTTTTT. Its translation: CASSLGRGGNEKLFF.

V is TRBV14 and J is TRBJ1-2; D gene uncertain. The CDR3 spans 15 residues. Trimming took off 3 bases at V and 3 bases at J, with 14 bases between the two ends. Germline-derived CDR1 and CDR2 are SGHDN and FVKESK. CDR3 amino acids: CASSQFYEEDYGYTF. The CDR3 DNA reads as TGTGCCAGCAGCCAGTTCTACGAGGAAGACTATGGCTACACCTTC.

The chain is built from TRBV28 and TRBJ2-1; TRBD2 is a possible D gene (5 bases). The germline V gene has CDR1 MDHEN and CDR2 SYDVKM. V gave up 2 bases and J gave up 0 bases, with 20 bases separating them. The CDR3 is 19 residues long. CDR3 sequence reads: CASSLGFRGNRPSYNEQFF. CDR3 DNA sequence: TGTGCCAGCAGTTTAGGGTTTCGGGGAAATCGACCCTCCTACAATGAGCAGTTCTTC.

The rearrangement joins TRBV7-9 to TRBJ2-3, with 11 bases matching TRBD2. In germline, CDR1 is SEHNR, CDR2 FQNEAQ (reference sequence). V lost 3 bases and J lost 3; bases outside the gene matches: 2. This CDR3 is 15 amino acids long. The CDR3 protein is CASSLGLAVTDTQYF. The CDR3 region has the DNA TGTGCCAGCAGCTTGGGACTAGCGGTGACAGATACGCAGTATTTT.

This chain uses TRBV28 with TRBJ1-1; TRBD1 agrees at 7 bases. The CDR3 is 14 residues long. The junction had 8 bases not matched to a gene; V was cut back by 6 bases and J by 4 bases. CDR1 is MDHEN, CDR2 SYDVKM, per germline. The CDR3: CASRPIQGTTEAFF. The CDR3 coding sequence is TGTGCCAGCAGACCCATACAGGGGACCACTGAAGCTTTCTTT.

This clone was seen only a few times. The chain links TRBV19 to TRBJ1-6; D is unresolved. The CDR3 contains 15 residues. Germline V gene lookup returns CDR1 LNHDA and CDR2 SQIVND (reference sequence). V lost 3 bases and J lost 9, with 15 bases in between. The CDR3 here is CASSIKPDGSSPLHF. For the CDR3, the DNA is TGTGCCAGTAGTATTAAGCCGGACGGTAGTTCACCCCTCCACTTT.

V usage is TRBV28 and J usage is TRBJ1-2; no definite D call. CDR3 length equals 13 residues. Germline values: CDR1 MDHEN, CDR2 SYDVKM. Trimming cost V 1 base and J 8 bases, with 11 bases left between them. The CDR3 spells CASSLYGEGGYTF. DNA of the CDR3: TGTGCCAGCAGTTTATACGGGGAGGGAGGCTACACCTTC.

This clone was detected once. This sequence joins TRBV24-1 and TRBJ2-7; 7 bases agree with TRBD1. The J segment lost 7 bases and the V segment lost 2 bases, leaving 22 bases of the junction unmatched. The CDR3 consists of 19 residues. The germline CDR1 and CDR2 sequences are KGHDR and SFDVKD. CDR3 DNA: TGTGCCACCAGTGATTCCCGACACCAATCACAGGGGTCACCGTGGGAGCAGTACTTC. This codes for CATSDSRHQSQGSPWEQYF.

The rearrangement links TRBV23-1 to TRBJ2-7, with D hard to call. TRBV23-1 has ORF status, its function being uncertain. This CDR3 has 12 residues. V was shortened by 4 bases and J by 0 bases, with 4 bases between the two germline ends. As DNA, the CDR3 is TGCGCCAGCAGTCGGCGCTCCTACGAGCAGTACGTC. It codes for CASSRRSYEQYV.

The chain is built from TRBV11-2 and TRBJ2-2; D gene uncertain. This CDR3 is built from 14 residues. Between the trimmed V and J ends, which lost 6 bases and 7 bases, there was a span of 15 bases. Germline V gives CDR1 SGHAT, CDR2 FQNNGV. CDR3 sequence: CASRSGDQYGELFF. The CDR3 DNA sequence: TGTGCCAGCAGATCAGGCGACCAATACGGGGAGCTGTTTTTT.

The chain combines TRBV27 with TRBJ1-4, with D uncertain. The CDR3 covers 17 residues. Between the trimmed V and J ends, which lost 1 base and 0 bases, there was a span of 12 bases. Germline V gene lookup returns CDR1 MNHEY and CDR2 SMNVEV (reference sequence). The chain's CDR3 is CASSLYAERATNEKLFF. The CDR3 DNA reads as TGTGCCAGCAGTTTATATGCTGAACGTGCAACTAATGAAAAACTGTTTTTT.

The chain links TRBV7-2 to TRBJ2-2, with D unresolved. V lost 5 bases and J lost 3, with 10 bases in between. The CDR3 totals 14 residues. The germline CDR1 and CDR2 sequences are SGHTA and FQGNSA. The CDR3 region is CASSHFPDTGELFF. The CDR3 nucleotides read TGTGCCAGCAGCCACTTTCCTGACACCGGGGAGCTGTTTTTT. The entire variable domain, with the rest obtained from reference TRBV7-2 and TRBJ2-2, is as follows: GAGVSQSPSNKVTEKGKDVELRCDPISGHTALYWYRQSLGQGLEFLIYFQGNSAPDKSGLPSDRFSAERTGGSVSTLTIQRTQQEDSAVYLCASSHFPDTGELFFGEGSRLTVL.

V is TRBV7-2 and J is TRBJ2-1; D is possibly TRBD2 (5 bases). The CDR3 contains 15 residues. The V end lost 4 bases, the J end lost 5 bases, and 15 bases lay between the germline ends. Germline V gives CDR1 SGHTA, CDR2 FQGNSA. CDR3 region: CASSSVTGSNNEQFF. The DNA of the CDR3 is TGTGCCAGCAGCTCTGTCACGGGGTCGAACAATGAGCAGTTCTTC.

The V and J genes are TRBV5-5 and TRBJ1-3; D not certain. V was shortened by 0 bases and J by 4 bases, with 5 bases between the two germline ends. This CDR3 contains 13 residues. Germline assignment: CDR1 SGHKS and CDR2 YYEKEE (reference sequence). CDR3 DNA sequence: TGTGCCAGCAGCTTGGCCGGGGGAAACACCATATATTTT. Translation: CASSLAGGNTIYF.

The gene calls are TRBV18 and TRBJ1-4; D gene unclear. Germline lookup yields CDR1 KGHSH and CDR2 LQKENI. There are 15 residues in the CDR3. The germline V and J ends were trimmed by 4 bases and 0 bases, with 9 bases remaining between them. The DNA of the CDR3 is TGTGCCAGCTCACGGCAGATTGCAACTAATGAAAAACTGTTTTTT. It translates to CASSRQIATNEKLFF.

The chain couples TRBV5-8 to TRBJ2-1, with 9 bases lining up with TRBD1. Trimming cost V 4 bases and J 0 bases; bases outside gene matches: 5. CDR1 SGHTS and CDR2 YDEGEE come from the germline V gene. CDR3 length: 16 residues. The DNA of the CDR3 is TGTGCCAGCAGCAAAGGGACAGGGAGCTCCTACAATGAGCAGTTCTTC. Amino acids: CASSKGTGSSYNEQFF.

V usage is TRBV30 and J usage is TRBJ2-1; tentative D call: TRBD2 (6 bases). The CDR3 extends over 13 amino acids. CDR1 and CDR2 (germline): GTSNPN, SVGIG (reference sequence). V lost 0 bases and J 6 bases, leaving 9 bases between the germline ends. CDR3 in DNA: TGTGCCTGGAGTGTACGGAGGGGCAATGAGCAGTTCTTC. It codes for CAWSVRRGNEQFF.

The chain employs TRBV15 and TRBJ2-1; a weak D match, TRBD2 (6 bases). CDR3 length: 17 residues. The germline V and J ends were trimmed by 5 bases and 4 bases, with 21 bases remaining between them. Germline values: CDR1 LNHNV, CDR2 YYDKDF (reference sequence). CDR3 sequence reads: CATSGGARSEKYNEQFF. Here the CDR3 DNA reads TGTGCCACCAGCGGAGGGGCTCGGAGCGAGAAGTACAATGAGCAGTTCTTC.

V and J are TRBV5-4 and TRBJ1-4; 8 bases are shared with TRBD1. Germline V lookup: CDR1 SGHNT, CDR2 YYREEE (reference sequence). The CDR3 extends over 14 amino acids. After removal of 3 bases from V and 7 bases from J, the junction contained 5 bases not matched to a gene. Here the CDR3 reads CASSSMTGAEKLFF. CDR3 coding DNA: TGTGCCAGCAGCTCTATGACAGGGGCTGAAAAACTGTTTTTT. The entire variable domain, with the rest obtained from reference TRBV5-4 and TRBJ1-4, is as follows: ETGVTQSPTHLIKTRGQQVTLRCSSQSGHNTVSWYQQALGQGPQFIFQYYREEENGRGNFPPRFSGLQFPNYSSELNVNALELDDSALYLCASSSMTGAEKLFFGSGTQLSVL.

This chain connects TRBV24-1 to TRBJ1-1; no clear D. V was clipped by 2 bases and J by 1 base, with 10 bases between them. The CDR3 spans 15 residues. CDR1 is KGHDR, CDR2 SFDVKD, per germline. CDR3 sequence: CATSDSRRGNTEAFF. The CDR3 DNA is TGTGCCACCAGTGATTCACGTCGGGGGAACACTGAAGCTTTCTTT.

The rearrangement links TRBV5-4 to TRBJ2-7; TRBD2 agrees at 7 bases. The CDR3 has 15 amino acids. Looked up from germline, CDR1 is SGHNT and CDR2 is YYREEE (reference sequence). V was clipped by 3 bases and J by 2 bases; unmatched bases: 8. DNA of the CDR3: TGTGCCAGCAGCTCGAGTGGCGGGGGACCCTACGAGCAGTACTTC. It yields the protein CASSSSGGGPYEQYF.

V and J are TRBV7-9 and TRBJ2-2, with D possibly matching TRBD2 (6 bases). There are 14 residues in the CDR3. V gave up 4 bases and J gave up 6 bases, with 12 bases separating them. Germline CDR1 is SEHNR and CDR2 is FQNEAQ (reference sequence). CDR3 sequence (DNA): TGTGCCAGCAGCTCCCCGGGGGTCCCCGGGGAGCTGTTTTTT. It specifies CASSSPGVPGELFF.